The source of this TCR beta chain is a study of control samples from healthy donors and cancer patients. The V gene end was trimmed by 2 bases and the J gene end by 1 base; junction bases not matched to a gene: 4. The CDR3 sequence is 15 residues long. Germline CDR1 and CDR2: MGHRA and YSYEKL. Clones were sequenced by immunoSEQ multiplex PCR, and TCRdb holds only the in-frame ones, with some missing. Of about 150,000 clones in the sample, roughly 94% were seen once. This receptor was taken from a man aged 40-55 years in good health. V usage is TRBV4-1 and J usage is TRBJ1-1; 7 bases match TRBD1. What was sequenced was blood. The CDR3: CASSQHQGENTEAFF. The CDR3 nucleotides are TGCGCCAGCAGCCAACACCAGGGGGAGAACACTGAAGCTTTCTTT.